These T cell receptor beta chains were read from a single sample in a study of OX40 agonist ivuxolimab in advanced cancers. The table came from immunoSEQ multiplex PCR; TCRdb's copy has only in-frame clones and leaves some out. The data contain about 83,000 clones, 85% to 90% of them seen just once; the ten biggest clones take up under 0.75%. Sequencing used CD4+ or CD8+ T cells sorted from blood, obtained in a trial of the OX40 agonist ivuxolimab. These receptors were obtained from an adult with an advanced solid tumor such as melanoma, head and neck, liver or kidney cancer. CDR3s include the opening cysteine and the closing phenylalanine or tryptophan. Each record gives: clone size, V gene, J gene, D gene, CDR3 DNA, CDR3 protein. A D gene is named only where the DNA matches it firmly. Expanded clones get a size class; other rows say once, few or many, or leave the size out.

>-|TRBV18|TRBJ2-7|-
TGTGCCAGCACGACGAGCTCCTACGAGCAGTACTTC
CASTTSSYEQYF
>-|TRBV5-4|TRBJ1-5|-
TGTGCCAGCAGCCGGGACGGTCATCAGCCCCAGCATTTT
CASSRDGHQPQHF
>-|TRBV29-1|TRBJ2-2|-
TGCAGCGTTGAAGGGAGTGGCGCCGGGGAGCTGTTTTTT
CSVEGSGAGELFF
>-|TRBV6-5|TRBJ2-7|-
TGTGCCAGCACGGACGCATCACCTCGCGAGCAGTACTTC
CASTDASPREQYF
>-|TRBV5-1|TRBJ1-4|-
TGCGCCAGCAGCTTGACGGGGGGCCCTGGGGAAAAACTGTTTTTT
CASSLTGGPGEKLFF
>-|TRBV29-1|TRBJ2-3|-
TGCATGGGCAGTGGGCTAGAAGATACGCAGTATTTT
CMGSGLEDTQYF
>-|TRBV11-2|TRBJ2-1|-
TGTGCCAGCACCCGAAACCCCTCCTACAATGAGCAGTTCTTC
CASTRNPSYNEQFF
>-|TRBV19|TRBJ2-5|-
TGTGCCAGTAGTTCGGGGGCCGTGGAGACCCAGTACTTC
CASSSGAVETQYF
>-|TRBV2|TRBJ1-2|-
TGTGCCAGCAGTCCCCCCCTACGGGGCTATGGCTACACCTTC
CASSPPLRGYGYTF
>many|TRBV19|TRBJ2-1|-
TGTGCCAGTAGTAAGGGGGTCGGGTTTGATGAGCAGTTCTTC
CASSKGVGFDEQFF
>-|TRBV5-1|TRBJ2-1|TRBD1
TGCGCCAGCTCCTTGGCCAGGACAGGGGGTGACAATGAGCAGTTCTTC
CASSLARTGGDNEQFF
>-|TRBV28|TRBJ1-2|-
TGTGCCAGCAGTTCGGGGGAGCTCTATGGCTACACCTTC
CASSSGELYGYTF
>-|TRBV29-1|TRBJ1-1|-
TGCAGCGCCGGGGATTATTCGTCTTTCTTT
CSAGDYSSFF
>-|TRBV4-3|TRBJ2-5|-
TGCGCCAGCAGCCAAGGGACACTTGTTGGGGAAGAGACCCAGTACTTC
CASSQGTLVGEETQYF
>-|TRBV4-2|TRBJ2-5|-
TGTGCCAGCAGCCAAGATTGGAGAACGAGGTCCCGGCGGGAGACCCAGTACTTC
CASSQDWRTRSRRETQYF
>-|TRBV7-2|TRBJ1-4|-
TGTGCCAGCAGCTTAGGAGGGTTTTCTAATGAAAAACTGTTTTTT
CASSLGGFSNEKLFF
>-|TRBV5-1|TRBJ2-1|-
TGCGCCACCGGAGTAGAGGGGTCGAATGAGCAGTTCTTC
CATGVEGSNEQFF
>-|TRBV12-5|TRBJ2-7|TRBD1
TGTGCTAGTGGTTTGGGACCCGGGACAGGGGGCGAGCAGTACTTC
CASGLGPGTGGEQYF
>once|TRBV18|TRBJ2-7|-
TGTGCCAGCTCACCAGACAACTATAGCGACGAGCAGTACTTC
CASSPDNYSDEQYF
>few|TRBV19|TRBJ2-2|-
TGTGCCAGTAGGTACAGAATGAACACCGGGGAGCTGTTTTTT
CASRYRMNTGELFF
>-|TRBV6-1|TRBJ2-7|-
TGTGCCAGCAGTGAGGGAAACGAGCAGTACTTC
CASSEGNEQYF
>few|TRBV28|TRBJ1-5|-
TGTGCCAGCAGAGTGGGCTATCAGCCCCAGCATTTT
CASRVGYQPQHF
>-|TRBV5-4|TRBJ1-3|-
TGTGCCAGCACCCGCGGCCGGACTGGAAACACCATATATTTT
CASTRGRTGNTIYF
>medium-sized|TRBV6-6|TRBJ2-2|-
-
CASILDRNTGELFF
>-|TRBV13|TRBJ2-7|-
TGTGCCAGCAGCTTAAAGACGACGGCGACCTACGAGCAGTACTTC
CASSLKTTATYEQYF
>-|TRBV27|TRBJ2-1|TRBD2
TGTGCCAGCAGTTTATTTTTCCTAGCGGGGGGGCCCAACCGAATTTCCTACAATGAGCAGTTCTTC
CASSLFFLAGGPNRISYNEQFF
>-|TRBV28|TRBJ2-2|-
TGTGCCAGCAGCGGTTGGACCGGGGAGCTGTTTTTT
CASSGWTGELFF
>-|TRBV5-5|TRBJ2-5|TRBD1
TGTGCCAGCAGCGGGACAGACCAAGAGACCCAGTACTTC
CASSGTDQETQYF